The 8 T cell receptor beta chains reported below all come from one sample, sequenced in a study of OX40 agonist ivuxolimab in advanced cancers. Some clones are missing from TCRdb's copy, which holds only in-frame ones; the method was immunoSEQ multiplex PCR. The table shows about 80,000 clones, with approximately 89% occurring only once. Material: CD4+ or CD8+ T cells sorted from blood, obtained in a trial of the OX40 agonist ivuxolimab. The receptors come from an adult with an advanced solid tumor such as melanoma, head and neck, liver or kidney cancer.

The V gene is TRBV7-2, the J gene TRBJ1-2; tentative D call: TRBD1 (5 bases). Between the trimmed V and J ends, which lost 2 bases and 0 bases, there was a span of 10 bases. The CDR3 totals 15 residues. Germline V lookup: CDR1 SGHTA, CDR2 FQGNSA. The CDR3 DNA reads TGTGCCAGCAGCTTAACAGGTCCAGCTAACTATGGCTACACCTTC. This codes for CASSLTGPANYGYTF.

The chain couples TRBV7-9 to TRBJ2-1; 9 positions agree with TRBD2. Germline CDR1 reads SEHNR; CDR2 reads FQNEAQ (reference sequence). J lost 7 bases, V lost 7 bases, and 8 bases had no gene match. This CDR3 is 14 amino acids long. CDR3 DNA: TGTGCCAGCATAGGGGCTAGCGGGATTAATGAGCAGTTCTTC. Translation gives CASIGASGINEQFF.

V is TRBV19 and J is TRBJ1-5, with D maybe TRBD1 (5 bases). Germline assignment: CDR1 LNHDA and CDR2 SQIVND (reference sequence). CDR3 size: 17 residues. Trimming took 7 bases from V and 1 from J, leaving 20 bases between them. Here the CDR3 reads CASISLMGLGSNQPQHF. The CDR3 DNA sequence: TGTGCCAGTATCTCATTGATGGGACTAGGAAGCAATCAGCCCCAGCATTTT.

This clone was counted a few times. The rearrangement joins TRBV7-3 to TRBJ1-1; no definite D call. V shed 6 bases and J shed 5 bases, with 13 bases lying between them. There are 13 residues in the CDR3. Germline values: CDR1 SGHTA, CDR2 FQGTGA. The CDR3 sequence is CASSHNGVTEAFF. The CDR3, as DNA: TGTGCCAGCAGTCACAATGGGGTGACTGAAGCTTTCTTT.

The rearrangement joins TRBV7-8 to TRBJ1-3, with D possibly being TRBD1 (6 bases). The CDR3 runs 13 residues. Germline V CDR1 and CDR2: SGHVS, FQNEAQ. The germline V and J ends were trimmed by 3 bases and 6 bases, with 9 bases remaining between them. The CDR3 coding sequence is TGTGCCAGCAGCTTTGCGGGGGCAAACACCATATATTTT. Its protein is CASSFAGANTIYF.

This clone has just one count. Other DNA variants within this sample encode the same CDR3. This chain uses TRBV6-5 with TRBJ2-7, with TRBD2 identical over 15 bases. Germline CDR1 and CDR2: MNHEY and SVGAGI. V lost 6 bases, J lost 4 bases, and 4 bases stayed unmatched. The length of the CDR3 is 15 residues. The CDR3 nucleotides read TGTGCCAGCAGCCCCGGACTAGCGGGAGGGTACGAGCAGTACTTC. Amino acid sequence: CASSPGLAGGYEQYF.

V gene TRBV2 combines with J gene TRBJ1-5, with TRBD1 matching over 11 bases. Germline trimming cut 4 bases from V and 6 bases from J; bases unmatched to any gene: 2. Per germline, CDR1 SNHLY and CDR2 FYNNEI. The length of the CDR3 is 14 residues. The CDR3 sequence: CASSADRGRQPQHF. The CDR3 bases are TGTGCCAGCAGTGCGGACAGGGGGCGTCAGCCCCAGCATTTT. Variable domain in full (rest from reference TRBV2 and TRBJ1-5): EPEVTQTPSHQVTQMGQEVILRCVPISNHLYFYWYRQILGQKVEFLVSFYNNEISEKSEIFDDQFSVERPDGSNFTLKIRSTKLEDSAMYFCASSADRGRQPQHFGDGTRLSIL.

This clone was seen just once. The chain recombines TRBV9 with TRBJ2-2; weak D call: TRBD2 (6 bases). CDR1 is SGDLS and CDR2 is YYNGEE in the germline V gene. Between the trimmed V and J ends, which lost 2 bases and 7 bases, there was a span of 12 bases. This CDR3 comprises 14 residues. The CDR3 nucleotides read TGTGCCAGCAGCGTTTACGGGGGAGGCGGGGAGCTGTTTTTT. This codes for CASSVYGGGGELFF.